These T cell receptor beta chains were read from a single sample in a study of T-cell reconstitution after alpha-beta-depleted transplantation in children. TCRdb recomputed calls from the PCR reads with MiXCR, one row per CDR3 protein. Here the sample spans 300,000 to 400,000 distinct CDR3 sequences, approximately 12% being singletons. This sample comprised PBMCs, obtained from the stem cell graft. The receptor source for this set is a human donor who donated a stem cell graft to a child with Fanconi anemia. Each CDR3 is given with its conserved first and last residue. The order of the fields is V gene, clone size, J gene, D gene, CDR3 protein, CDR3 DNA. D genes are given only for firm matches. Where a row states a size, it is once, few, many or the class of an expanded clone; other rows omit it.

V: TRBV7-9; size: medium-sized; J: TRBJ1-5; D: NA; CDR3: CASSNQDTSNQPQHF; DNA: TGTGCCAGCAGCAATCAAGACACGAGCAATCAGCCCCAGCATTTT
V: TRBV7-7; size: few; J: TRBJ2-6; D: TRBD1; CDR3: CASSSWTGPSGANVLTF; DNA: TGTGCCAGCAGCTCCTGGACAGGGCCTTCTGGGGCCAACGTCCTGACTTTC
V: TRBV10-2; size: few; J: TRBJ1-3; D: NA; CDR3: CASSRTASTSSGNTIYF; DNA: TGCGCCAGCAGTCGGACAGCCAGCACTAGCTCTGGAAACACCATATATTTT
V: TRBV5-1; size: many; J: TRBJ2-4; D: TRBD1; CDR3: CASSPGTGLTGDIQYF; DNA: TGCGCCAGCAGTCCCGGGACAGGGCTAACCGGGGACATTCAGTACTTC
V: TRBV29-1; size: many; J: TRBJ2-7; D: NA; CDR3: CSVEAGSLEQYF; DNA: TGCAGCGTTGAGGCAGGGTCTCTCGAGCAGTACTTC
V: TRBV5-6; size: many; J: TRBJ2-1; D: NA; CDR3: CASSSKAFYNEQFF; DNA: TGTGCCAGCAGCTCCAAGGCGTTCTACAATGAGCAGTTCTTC
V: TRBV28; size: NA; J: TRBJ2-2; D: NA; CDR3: CASRPPAQGVSGELFF; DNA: TGTGCCAGCAGACCCCCCGCCCAGGGAGTTAGCGGGGAGCTGTTTTTT
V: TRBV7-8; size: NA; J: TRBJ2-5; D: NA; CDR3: CASRVGETQYF; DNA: TGTGCCAGCAGGGTAGGGGAGACCCAGTACTTC
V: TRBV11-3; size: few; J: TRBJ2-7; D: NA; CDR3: CASSLEPYYEQYF; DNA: TGTGCCAGCAGCTTAGAGCCTTACTACGAGCAGTACTTC
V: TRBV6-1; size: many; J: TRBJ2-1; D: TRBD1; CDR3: CASSVWRQGQNNEQFF; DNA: TGTGCCAGCAGTGTTTGGAGACAGGGGCAAAACAATGAGCAGTTCTTC
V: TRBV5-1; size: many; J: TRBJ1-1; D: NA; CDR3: CASRIGPDGTEAFF; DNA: TGCGCCAGCAGAATTGGCCCTGATGGCACTGAAGCTTTCTTT
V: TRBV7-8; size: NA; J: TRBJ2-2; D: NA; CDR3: CASSLRPGANTGELFF; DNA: TGTGCCAGCAGCTTACGCCCGGGGGCGAACACCGGGGAGCTGTTTTTT
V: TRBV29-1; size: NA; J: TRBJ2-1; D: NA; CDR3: CSVDFWGADNEQFF; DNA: TGCAGCGTTGACTTTTGGGGGGCCGACAATGAGCAGTTCTTC
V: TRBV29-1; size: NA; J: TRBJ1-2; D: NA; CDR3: CSVAGGPNYGYTF; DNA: TGCAGCGTTGCCGGGGGGCCTAACTATGGCTACACCTTC
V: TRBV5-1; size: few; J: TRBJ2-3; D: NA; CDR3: CASSVRGRTSTDTQYF; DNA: TGCGCCAGCAGCGTGCGGGGACGGACTAGCACAGATACGCAGTATTTT
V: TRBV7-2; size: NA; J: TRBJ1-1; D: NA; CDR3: CASSLVGWDTEAFF; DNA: TGTGCCAGCAGCTTAGTGGGGTGGGACACTGAAGCTTTCTTT
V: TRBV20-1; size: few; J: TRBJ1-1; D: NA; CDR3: CSARQGTNTEAFF; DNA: TGCAGTGCTAGACAGGGGACGAACACTGAAGCTTTCTTT
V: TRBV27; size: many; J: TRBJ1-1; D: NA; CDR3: CASRLRQNTEAFF; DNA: TGTGCCAGCAGGCTGAGACAGAACACTGAAGCTTTCTTT
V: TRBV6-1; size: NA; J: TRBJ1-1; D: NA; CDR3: CASILEGVRETEAFF; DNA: TGTGCCAGCATCTTGGAGGGGGTGAGGGAGACTGAAGCTTTCTTT
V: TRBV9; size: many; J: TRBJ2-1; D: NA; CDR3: CASSVGTASNEQFF; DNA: TGTGCCAGCAGCGTAGGGACCGCTTCCAATGAGCAGTTCTTC
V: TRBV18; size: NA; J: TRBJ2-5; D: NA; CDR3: CASSPPGMQETQYF; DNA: TGTGCCAGCTCACCACCGGGGATGCAAGAGACCCAGTACTTC
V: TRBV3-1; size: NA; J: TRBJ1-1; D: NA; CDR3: CASSLLRRGEEAFF; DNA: TGTGCCAGCAGCCTCCTAAGGCGAGGGGAAGAAGCTTTCTTT